This T cell receptor (beta chain) emerged from a study of identical twins. TCRdb processed the 5' RACE reads anew with MiXCR; each CDR3 protein has one entry. The sample contains 600,000 to 700,000 distinct CDR3 sequences, about 20% of which appear only once. Germline lookup yields CDR1 SGHTA and CDR2 FQGNSA. The CDR3 length is 14 residues. V lost 5 bases and J 7 bases, leaving 18 bases between the germline ends. The data also belong to a second study, concerning T cells expressing NK-cell markers. From that second work: Of eight sequenced donors, seven were HCMV-seropositive and one HCMV-seronegative. Dominant NKG2C+ clonotypes in five to seven donors made up about 1.0-7.5% of CD8+ T cells.

The chain carries TRBV7-2 and TRBJ2-7; no firm D call. The sequence was obtained from a woman between 18 and 29 years old in good health. Sequenced material: PBMCs. The CDR3 sequence is CASSATQFPGEQYF. The CDR3 coding sequence is TGTGCCAGCAGCGCCACCCAGTTCCCGGGTGAGCAGTACTTC. The full variable domain, with the rest looked up from reference TRBV7-2 and TRBJ2-7, is GAGVSQSPSNKVTEKGKDVELRCDPISGHTALYWYRQSLGQGLEFLIYFQGNSAPDKSGLPSDRFSAERTGGSVSTLTIQRTQQEDSAVYLCASSATQFPGEQYFGPGTRLTVT.